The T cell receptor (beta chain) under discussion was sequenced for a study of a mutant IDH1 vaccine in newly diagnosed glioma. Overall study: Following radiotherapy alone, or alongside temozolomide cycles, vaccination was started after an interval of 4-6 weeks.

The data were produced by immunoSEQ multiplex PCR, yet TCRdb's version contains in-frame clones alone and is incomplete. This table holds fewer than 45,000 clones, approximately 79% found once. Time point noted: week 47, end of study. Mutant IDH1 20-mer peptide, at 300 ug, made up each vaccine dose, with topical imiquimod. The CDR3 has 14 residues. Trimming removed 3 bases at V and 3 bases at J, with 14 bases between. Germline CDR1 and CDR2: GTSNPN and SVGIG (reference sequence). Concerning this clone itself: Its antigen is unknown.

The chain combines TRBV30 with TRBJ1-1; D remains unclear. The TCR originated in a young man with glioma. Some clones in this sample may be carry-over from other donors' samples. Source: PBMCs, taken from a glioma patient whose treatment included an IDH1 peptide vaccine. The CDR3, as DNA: TGTGCCTGGAGGTCGAATGCACTGGACACTGAAGCTTTCTTT. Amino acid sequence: CAWRSNALDTEAFF.